This TCR beta chain was found in a study of T cell repertoires in cytomegalovirus infection. This clonotype was seen more than once but under ten times. Its antigen is unknown. V shed 6 bases, J shed 7 bases, and the junction held 8 bases outside the gene matches. Per the germline V gene, CDR1 is LGHNT and CDR2 is FRNRAP. This CDR3 comprises 14 residues. TCRdb redid the calling of the reads with MiXCR, one entry per CDR3 protein. The data show hundreds of thousands of distinct CDR3 sequences, about 30% seen once. V usage is TRBV12-5 and J usage is TRBJ2-3; TRBD2 matches at 9 bases. The sample consisted of cultured PBMCs, taken from culture after CMV antigen stimulation. This receptor was identified in a human donor in good health (CMV status not recorded). Some clones in this sample may be carry-over from other donors' samples. The chain's CDR3 is CASGDGTSIHTQYF. For the CDR3, the DNA is TGTGCTAGTGGAGACGGGACTAGCATACATACGCAGTATTTT.